This is a list of T cell receptor beta chains from one sample in a study of blood T cells in healthy people across ages. One entry per CDR3 protein, called by TCRdb with MiXCR from the 5' RACE reads. There are hundreds of thousands of distinct CDR3 sequences in the sample; 20% to 25% occur only once, and 3% to 4.5% lies in the top ten. The sequenced sample was blood. The receptors were gathered from a man in his 70s in good health. CDR3s include the opening cysteine and the closing phenylalanine or tryptophan. Each record gives: V gene, D gene, clone size, J gene, CDR3 protein, CDR3 DNA. D genes are given only for firm matches. Expanded clones get a size class; other rows say once, few or many, or leave the size out.

>TRBV5-5|TRBD2|.|TRBJ2-1
CASSWGTSVQYNEQFF
TGTGCCAGCAGCTGGGGGACTAGCGTACAATACAATGAGCAGTTCTTC
>TRBV6-1|.|.|TRBJ2-1
CASARGNEQFF
TGTGCCAGCGCACGAGGAAATGAGCAGTTCTTC
>TRBV3-1|TRBD2|few|TRBJ2-7
CASSRVPAGGYEQYF
TGTGCCAGCAGCCGAGTTCCAGCGGGAGGCTACGAGCAGTACTTC
>TRBV6-1|TRBD1|few|TRBJ1-2
CASSEGTGQGRYTF
TGTGCCAGCAGTGAAGGGACGGGACAGGGGCGCTACACCTTC
>TRBV7-2|.|.|TRBJ2-1
CASSPEIPNEQFF
TGTGCCAGCAGCCCCGAAATCCCTAATGAGCAGTTCTTC
>TRBV5-1|TRBD1|.|TRBJ2-6
CASSLVGTGSTGANVLTF
TGCGCCAGCAGCTTAGTTGGGACAGGGTCCACTGGGGCCAACGTCCTGACTTTC
>TRBV2|.|many|TRBJ2-2
CASSEAGAYTPGELFF
TGTGCCAGCAGTGAAGCGGGAGCTTATACTCCCGGGGAGCTGTTTTTT
>TRBV4-3|.|.|TRBJ2-1
CASSQTSLGFNEQFF
TGCGCCAGCAGCCAAACATCCTTGGGATTTAATGAGCAGTTCTTC
>TRBV24-1|.|.|TRBJ2-7
CATSDKWGHEQYF
TGTGCCACCAGTGATAAATGGGGACACGAGCAGTACTTC
>TRBV29-1|.|few|TRBJ2-5
CSVVASGNQETQYF
TGCAGCGTCGTAGCGTCCGGGAACCAAGAGACCCAGTACTTC
>TRBV5-1|TRBD2|.|TRBJ2-5
CASSPGTSGSRETQYF
TGCGCCAGCAGCCCCGGGACTAGCGGGAGTCGAGAGACCCAGTACTTC
>TRBV5-1|.|.|TRBJ1-2
CASSSGKGVYGYTF
TGCGCCAGCAGCTCGGGGAAAGGGGTCTATGGCTACACCTTC
>TRBV12-3/TRBV12-4|TRBD1|.|TRBJ2-2
CASSLGTGRSTGELFF
TGTGCCAGCAGTTTAGGGACAGGGAGGTCCACCGGGGAGCTGTTTTTT
>TRBV20-1|.|few|TRBJ2-2
CSARHRGNTGELFF
TGCAGTGCTAGGCATCGCGGCAACACCGGGGAGCTGTTTTTT
>TRBV6-1|.|.|TRBJ1-3
CASRNVGFGNTIYF
TGTGCCAGCAGGAACGTCGGATTTGGAAACACCATATATTTT
>TRBV9|.|few|TRBJ2-7
CASSVDLEFSYEQYF
TGTGCCAGCAGCGTAGATTTAGAATTCTCCTACGAGCAGTACTTC
>TRBV7-8|.|few|TRBJ2-3
CASSPRGRSSSTDTQYF
TGTGCCAGCAGTCCTAGAGGGCGGTCCTCAAGCACAGATACGCAGTATTTT
>TRBV29-1|.|few|TRBJ2-3
CSAGQVTDTRYF
TGCAGCGCTGGACAAGTCACAGATACGCGGTATTTT
>TRBV7-2|.|.|TRBJ2-3
CASSFDRTAFTDTQYF
TGTGCCAGCAGCTTTGACCGGACAGCGTTTACAGATACGCAGTATTTT
>TRBV20-1|.|.|TRBJ2-2
CSARDRAGNTGELFF
TGCAGTGCTAGAGATCGCGCAGGAAACACCGGGGAGCTGTTTTTT
>TRBV4-3|TRBD2|many|TRBJ2-3
CASSQGLAGGFQYF
TGCGCCAGCAGCCAGGGACTAGCAGGGGGATTCCAGTATTTT
>TRBV28|.|few|TRBJ2-7
CASSLPPRDVDF
TGTGCCAGCAGTCTTCCCCCCCGGGACGTGGACTTC
>TRBV21-1|.|few|TRBJ2-3
CASSKGGRQSTDTQYF
TGTGCCAGCAGCAAGGGGGGACGGCAAAGCACAGATACGCAGTATTTT
>TRBV12-3/TRBV12-4|TRBD1|many|TRBJ2-7
CASSPGQGTYEQYF
TGCGCCAGCAGCCCAGGACAGGGGACCTACGAGCAGTACTTC
>TRBV20-1|TRBD1|.|TRBJ2-1
CSARFGTGVDNEQFF
TGCAGTGCTAGGTTTGGGACAGGGGTAGACAATGAGCAGTTCTTC
>TRBV2|.|few|TRBJ2-7
CASTDSGAYEQYF
TGTGCCAGCACGGATAGCGGAGCCTACGAGCAGTACTTC
>TRBV10-3|.|.|TRBJ2-2
CAISVQGRPTGELFF
TGTGCCATCAGTGTACAGGGCAGGCCTACCGGGGAGCTGTTTTTT
>TRBV10-2|.|few|TRBJ2-1
CASSAIYEQFF
TGCGCCAGCAGTGCAATCTATGAGCAGTTCTTC
>TRBV7-3|TRBD2|many|TRBJ2-5
CASLRTRGGETQYF
TGTGCCAGCTTAAGGACCCGCGGGGGTGAGACCCAGTACTTC
>TRBV6-2/TRBV6-3|TRBD2|few|TRBJ2-3
CASSQHTSGTGDTQYF
TGTGCCAGCAGCCAACACACTAGCGGGACAGGAGATACGCAGTATTTT
>TRBV29-1|TRBD1|.|TRBJ2-5
CSVIPRDRTETQYF
TGCAGCGTAATCCCCCGGGACAGGACAGAGACCCAGTACTTC
>TRBV5-4|TRBD1|.|TRBJ1-2
CASSPDRGEANYGYTF
TGTGCCAGCAGCCCAGACAGGGGCGAAGCTAACTATGGCTACACCTTC
>TRBV28|TRBD2|.|TRBJ2-3
CASSSPGTSGGADTQYF
TGTGCCAGCAGTTCCCCGGGGACTAGCGGAGGGGCAGATACGCAGTATTTT
>TRBV18|TRBD2|few|TRBJ2-5
CASSPLPAGVNGETQYF
TGTGCCAGCTCACCACTACCAGCGGGAGTAAATGGCGAGACCCAGTACTTC
>TRBV6-6|TRBD2|.|TRBJ2-3
CASGNSGDTQYF
TGTGCCAGCGGTAATAGCGGGGATACGCAGTATTTT
>TRBV7-9|.|.|TRBJ2-5
CASSLDQGYRETQYF
TGTGCCAGCAGCTTAGATCAAGGCTACAGGGAGACCCAGTACTTC
>TRBV5-5|TRBD2|.|TRBJ2-5
CASTLEGAGVGETQYF
TGTGCCAGCACCCTTGAGGGTGCGGGAGTAGGCGAGACCCAGTACTTC
>TRBV20-1|TRBD1|.|TRBJ2-7
CSARDSGQGHYEQYF
TGCAGTGCTAGAGATAGCGGACAGGGGCATTACGAGCAGTACTTC
>TRBV6-5|TRBD2|.|TRBJ2-1
CASSYSREGTPWDEQFF
TGTGCCAGCAGTTACTCGCGGGAGGGAACGCCGTGGGATGAGCAGTTCTTC
>TRBV4-1|.|many|TRBJ1-4
CASSQLQGLNEKLFF
TGCGCCAGCAGCCAATTACAGGGCCTGAATGAAAAACTGTTTTTT
>TRBV6-1|.|medium-sized|TRBJ2-1
CASSVMASSYNEQFF
TGTGCCAGCAGTGTAATGGCCAGCTCCTACAATGAGCAGTTCTTC
>TRBV20-1|TRBD1|few|TRBJ1-3
CSAPGTGGGNTIYF
TGCAGTGCCCCTGGGACAGGGGGGGGAAACACCATATATTTT
>TRBV10-3|.|.|TRBJ2-4
CAISAGTQSQNIQYF
TGTGCCATCAGTGCCGGGACACAAAGCCAAAACATTCAGTACTTC
>TRBV6-5|.|.|TRBJ1-4
CASSLPGGKLFF
TGTGCCAGCAGCTTGCCAGGAGGAAAACTGTTTTTT
>TRBV12-3/TRBV12-4|.|.|TRBJ2-7
CASSLWKIRAERYEQYF
TGTGCCAGCAGTTTATGGAAGATCAGGGCGGAAAGATACGAGCAGTACTTC
>TRBV18|TRBD2|.|TRBJ2-7
CASSSGRSSYEQYF
TGTGCCAGCTCCAGCGGGAGGAGCTCCTACGAGCAGTACTTC
>TRBV27|TRBD1|few|TRBJ2-7
CASRTGALYEQYF
TGTGCCAGCAGGACAGGGGCCCTCTACGAGCAGTACTTC
>TRBV24-1|TRBD2|.|TRBJ2-1
CATSETGTSGSREQFF
TGTGCCACCAGTGAAACTGGGACTAGCGGGAGCCGGGAGCAGTTCTTC
>TRBV12-3/TRBV12-4|.|.|TRBJ1-1
CASSFTVQSTEAFF
TGTGCCAGCAGTTTCACAGTCCAATCCACTGAAGCTTTCTTT
>TRBV7-9|TRBD1|few|TRBJ2-2
CASSLPGQGNTGELFF
TGTGCCAGCAGCTTACCGGGACAGGGGAACACCGGGGAGCTGTTTTTT
>TRBV14|.|few|TRBJ1-1
CASSQEVANTEAFF
TGTGCCAGCAGCCAAGAGGTGGCGAACACTGAAGCTTTCTTT
>TRBV20-1|.|few|TRBJ2-4
CSAGQGNIQYF
TGCAGTGCAGGCCAGGGAAACATTCAGTACTTC
>TRBV18|TRBD1|few|TRBJ1-2
CASSSLTGTAIPADGYTF
TGTGCCAGCTCATCTCTCACCGGGACAGCTATACCGGCGGATGGCTACACCTTC
>TRBV2|.|.|TRBJ1-2
CASSELGRDGYTF
TGTGCCAGCAGTGAACTGGGGCGGGATGGCTACACCTTC
>TRBV14|TRBD2|few|TRBJ2-3
CASSPTGLAGLRPDTQYF
TGTGCCAGCAGCCCAACTGGACTAGCGGGATTAAGACCAGATACGCAGTATTTT